This entry is about one TCR beta chain. For tumor-infiltrating lymphocytes, EpCAM beads were added to negative-selection T-cell enrichment of thawed cells. Sorted CD3+CD4-CD8+CD45RA- TILs were divided into DN, SP and DP by CD39 and CD103. Using immunoSEQ multiplex PCR, the repertoire was profiled, and TCRdb retains in-frame clones only, with some absent. The table shows a few thousand clones, with approximately 63% occurring only once. This sample is part of a study of CD39 and CD103 CD8 tumor-infiltrating T cells. The material sequenced was CD39- CD103- CD8+ T cells sorted from the tumor. The sample's subset: CD103-CD39- double-negative CD45RA- CD8 T cells. This sequence was found in a human donor with head and neck squamous cell carcinoma.

Here the CDR3 reads CASSSPLEGGGTDTQYF. The CDR3 DNA sequence: TGTGCCAGTAGTAGCCCCTTGGAAGGGGGCGGCACAGATACGCAGTATTTT. The chain employs TRBV19 and TRBJ2-3, with TRBD1 matching over 7 bases. J gave up 1 base and V 4 bases, and 11 bases lay outside the gene matches. Germline-derived CDR1 and CDR2 are LNHDA and SQIVND (reference sequence). The CDR3 contains 17 residues.